These 21 T cell receptor beta chains came from one sample sequenced in a study of cytomegalovirus exposure and HLA in healthy donors. Clones were read by immunoSEQ multiplex PCR, and TCRdb kept only the in-frame ones, dropping some. Found here are around 60,000 clones, more than 90% of them singletons; the top ten hold more than 0.85%. Sample: PBMCs. These receptors were taken from a man aged 18 to 30 in good health and CMV-seronegative.

The chain carries TRBV5-6 and TRBJ2-7, with TRBD1 identical over 8 bases. Germline loops: CDR1 SGHDT, CDR2 YYEEEE. This CDR3 spans 14 amino acids. J was trimmed by 7 bases and V by 0 bases; bases with no gene match: 6. The CDR3 protein is CASSLDRGYQEQYF. Here the CDR3 DNA reads TGTGCCAGCAGCTTGGACAGGGGGTACCAGGAGCAGTACTTC.

J is TRBJ2-1 and V is TRBV7-9; 7 bases align to TRBD2. CDR3 length: 16 residues. Unmatched junction bases numbered 5, after V lost 2 bases and J lost 1 base. In germline, CDR1 is SEHNR, CDR2 FQNEAQ (reference sequence). The CDR3 bases are TGTGCCAGCAGCTTATCCACTAGCGCATCCTACAATGAGCAGTTCTTC. Protein product: CASSLSTSASYNEQFF.

The J gene is TRBJ2-7, the V gene TRBV28; 12 positions match TRBD2. With V trimmed by 2 bases and J by 4 bases, 3 bases remained unmatched. Germline V gene lookup returns CDR1 MDHEN and CDR2 SYDVKM. This CDR3 is built from 15 residues. The CDR3 protein is CASSLGLAGLYEQYF. CDR3 nucleotides: TGTGCCAGCAGTTTAGGACTAGCGGGATTGTACGAGCAGTACTTC.

The chain couples TRBV27 to TRBJ2-1; D call uncertain. There are 12 residues in the CDR3. The germline gives CDR1 MNHEY, CDR2 SMNVEV (reference sequence). The V end was cut by 5 bases, the J end by 7 bases, with 9 bases between. The CDR3 DNA reads as TGTGCCAGCAGTCTAACCTCGAATGAGCAGTTCTTC. This encodes CASSLTSNEQFF.

The chain couples TRBV6-5 to TRBJ2-7; D might be TRBD1 (6 bases). V was shortened by 5 bases and J by 1 base, with 12 bases between the two germline ends. The germline gives CDR1 MNHEY, CDR2 SVGAGI. The CDR3 loop spans 14 amino acids. CDR3: CASSDPGVSYEQYF. The DNA for the CDR3 is TGTGCCAGCAGTGACCCAGGGGTGTCCTACGAGCAGTACTTC.

This chain links TRBV6-5 with TRBJ1-5; weak D call: TRBD1 (5 bases). The ends were cut back, 3 bases at V and 9 bases at J, with 9 bases in the middle. Germline-derived CDR1 and CDR2 are MNHEY and SVGAGI. The CDR3 contains 12 residues. CDR3 sequence (DNA): TGTGCCAGCAGTTATCAGGGCGGGCCCCAGCATTTT. Translating gives CASSYQGGPQHF.

The chain joins TRBV21-1 to TRBJ2-7; the listed D gene, TRBD2, was not tested against the DNA. TRBV21-1 has pseudogene status. This CDR3 is built from 15 residues. DNA for the CDR3: TGTGCCAGCAGCAAAAAGAAGCGTTTCTTTTCGCAGCAGTACTTC. Residues: CASSKKKRFFSQQYF.

V usage is TRBV27 and J usage is TRBJ2-5; 10 positions agree with TRBD1. V was clipped by 6 bases and J by 2 bases; unmatched bases: 6. This CDR3 contains 15 residues. The germline V gene has CDR1 MNHEY and CDR2 SMNVEV (reference sequence). The CDR3 coding sequence is TGTGCCAGCAGCCTCGGGACAGGGGAACAAGAGACCCAGTACTTC. Its protein is CASSLGTGEQETQYF.

The chain employs TRBV27 and TRBJ2-1; 7 bases are shared with TRBD2. The J segment lost 4 bases and the V segment lost 5 bases, leaving 14 bases of the junction unmatched. CDR1 is MNHEY, CDR2 SMNVEV, per germline (reference sequence). The CDR3 is made up of 17 amino acids. CDR3 DNA: TGTGCCAGCAGTCCCTACCCGGCGGGAGCGGGATACAATGAGCAGTTCTTC. This translates into CASSPYPAGAGYNEQFF.

The chain employs TRBV4-3 and TRBJ2-5, with no clear D. The V gene lost 1 base and the J gene lost 2 bases, with 11 bases spanning the gap. The length of the CDR3 is 15 residues. Germline V gives CDR1 LGHNA, CDR2 YSLEER. CDR3 DNA sequence: TGCGCCAGCAGCCAAGGTCCCAGCGCTCAAGAGACCCAGTACTTC. Its translation: CASSQGPSAQETQYF.

The chain uses TRBV7-9 and TRBJ2-5; 12 bases align to TRBD2. V was clipped by 1 base and J by 5 bases; unmatched bases: 2. The CDR3 extends over 15 amino acids. Germline CDR1 is SEHNR and CDR2 is FQNEAQ (reference sequence). The CDR3 reads CASSLGLAGEETQYF. The CDR3 nucleotides are TGTGCCAGCAGCTTAGGACTAGCGGGAGAGGAGACCCAGTACTTC. The full variable domain, in which reference TRBV7-9 and TRBJ2-5 provide the parts outside the CDR3, is DTGVSQNPRHKITKRGQNVTFRCDPISEHNRLYWYRQTLGQGPEFLTYFQNEAQLEKSRLLSDRFSAERPKGSFSTLEIQRTEQGDSAMYLCASSLGLAGEETQYFGPGTRLLVL.

This chain connects TRBV28 to TRBJ1-2, with D unresolved. Deletions cut 3 bases from V and 4 bases from J, with 9 bases between. This CDR3 has 13 amino acids. Germline CDR1 MDHEN, CDR2 SYDVKM. The CDR3 DNA sequence: TGTGCCAGCAGTTTTCAGCGAATCTATGGCTACACCTTC. Translation gives CASSFQRIYGYTF.

This chain joins TRBV13 and TRBJ2-7, with 13 bases matching TRBD2. V lost 5 bases to trimming and J lost 6 bases; unmatched junction nucleotides: 13. CDR3 length: 17 residues. Germline values: CDR1 PRHDT, CDR2 FYEKMQ (reference sequence). CDR3 in amino acids: CASSLLGLAGIRAEQYF. CDR3 bases: TGTGCCAGCAGCCTACTGGGACTAGCGGGGATACGGGCCGAGCAGTACTTC.

This rearrangement joins TRBV28 to TRBJ1-2; 10 positions agree with TRBD1. This CDR3 has 14 amino acids. Germline V gene data show CDR1 as MDHEN and CDR2 as SYDVKM. V shed 3 bases, J shed 7 bases, and the junction held 5 bases outside the gene matches. The CDR3 region is CASSFRDRGGGYTF. In nucleotides, the CDR3 is TGTGCCAGCAGTTTCCGGGACAGGGGAGGTGGCTACACCTTC.

DNA of the CDR3: TGTGCCAGTAGTCTAACTATCTCCTACGAGCAGTACTTC. Its translation is CASSLTISYEQYF. The genes are TRBV19 and TRBJ2-7; D not certain. Germline CDR1 and CDR2: LNHDA and SQIVND (reference sequence). The germline V and J ends were trimmed by 5 bases and 0 bases, with 8 bases remaining between them. The CDR3 sequence is 13 residues long.

This chain uses TRBV10-3 with TRBJ2-5; tentatively, D is TRBD1 (6 bases). Germline CDR1 is ENHRY and CDR2 is SYGVKD. Trimming pared 4 bases from V and 2 bases from J, leaving 14 bases between. The CDR3 covers 15 residues. The DNA for the CDR3 is TGTGCCATCAGTGGACAGGCCGGGTCACAAGAGACCCAGTACTTC. Protein: CAISGQAGSQETQYF.

The chain is built from TRBV27 and TRBJ2-2; no reliable D call. Deletions cut 5 bases from V and 1 base from J, with 14 bases between. CDR1 and CDR2 (germline): MNHEY, SMNVEV (reference sequence). The CDR3 contains 16 residues. The CDR3 region has the DNA TGTGCCAGCAGTCCTCGGGTGCCCGAGAACACCGGGGAGCTGTTTTTT. It encodes CASSPRVPENTGELFF.

J is TRBJ2-7 and V is TRBV19, with D maybe TRBD2 (5 bases). Per germline, CDR1 LNHDA and CDR2 SQIVND (reference sequence). CDR3 length equals 17 residues. Trimming took 5 bases from V and 0 from J, leaving 20 bases between them. CDR3 sequence reads: CASSRGIWGSYSYEQYF. The DNA of the CDR3 is TGTGCCAGTAGTCGGGGTATTTGGGGATCCTACTCCTACGAGCAGTACTTC.

The genes are TRBV7-9 and TRBJ2-3, with 9 positions matching TRBD1. CDR1 SEHNR and CDR2 FQNEAQ come from the germline V gene (reference sequence). The CDR3 is made up of 18 amino acids. Trimming removed 1 base from V and 1 base from J; junction bases left unmatched: 9. The CDR3 spells CASSLGAWTGVGTDTQYF. The DNA for the CDR3 is TGTGCCAGCAGCTTAGGAGCCTGGACAGGGGTTGGCACAGATACGCAGTATTTT.

CDR3 nucleotides: TGCGCCAGCAGCTTGGGACTAGCGGGAACTACTAGCACAGATACGCAGTATTTT. Amino acid sequence: CASSLGLAGTTSTDTQYF. V usage is TRBV5-1 and J usage is TRBJ2-3; 11 bases agree with TRBD2. CDR3 size: 18 residues. The germline CDR1 and CDR2 sequences are SGHRS and YFSETQ. V lost 0 bases, J lost 0 bases, and 6 bases stayed unmatched. The entire variable domain, with the rest obtained from reference TRBV5-1 and TRBJ2-3, is as follows: KAGVTQTPRYLIKTRGQQVTLSCSPISGHRSVSWYQQTPGQGLQFLFEYFSETQRNKGNFPGRFSGRQFSNSRSEMNVSTLELGDSALYLCASSLGLAGTTSTDTQYFGPGTRLTVL.

This chain links TRBV2 with TRBJ2-2; 13 bases agree with TRBD2. The CDR3 is 16 residues long. Trimming at V came to 8 bases and at J to 6 bases, leaving 9 bases not matched to a gene. Germline V gives CDR1 SNHLY, CDR2 FYNNEI. The CDR3 region has the DNA TGTGCCAGCTCCGGGACTAGCGGGGTGGTGCCCGGGGAGCTGTTTTTT. Its protein is CASSGTSGVVPGELFF.